This entry lists 4 T cell receptor beta chains sequenced from one sample in a study of vaccination effects on CD4 cells after COVID-19. These TCRs' antigens remain unknown. Sequenced by immunoSEQ multiplex PCR; TCRdb stores in-frame clones only, minus some. The sample consists of approximately 38,000 clones, 65% to 75% of them appearing once. CD4+ T cell isolation took place after nine to eleven days of culture. It was two doses of either the BNT162b2 or mRNA-1273 vaccine that participants received. This sample comprised CD4+ T cells from PBMCs cultured without peptide, obtained after COVID-19 vaccination. These receptors all come from a human donor who received a COVID-19 vaccine.

This clone occurred a few times. This chain links TRBV3-1 (or the pseudogene TRBV3-2) with TRBJ2-7; D possibly corresponds to TRBD1 (5 bases). The CDR3 runs 13 residues. V dropped 2 bases and J dropped 5 bases, with 10 bases sitting between them. In germline, CDR1 is LGHDT, CDR2 YNNKEL (reference sequence). The CDR3 DNA follows: TGTGCCAGCAGCCAAAGGGGCGGCCACGAGCAGTACTTC. It yields the protein CASSQRGGHEQYF.

This rearrangement joins TRBV11-2 to TRBJ2-3, with unresolved D. Germline V gene lookup returns CDR1 SGHAT and CDR2 FQNNGV. V shed 1 base and J shed 1 base, with 6 bases lying between them. CDR3 length equals 14 residues. The CDR3 region is CASSLGSRTDTQYF. Written as DNA, the CDR3 is TGTGCCAGCAGCTTAGGGAGTCGCACAGATACGCAGTATTTT.

This chain connects TRBV7-9 to TRBJ2-7; tentative D call: TRBD2 (5 bases). CDR1 SEHNR and CDR2 FQNEAQ come from the germline V gene (reference sequence). The CDR3 spans 14 residues. Trimming shortened V by 5 bases and J by 1 base, and 12 bases separated the two germline ends. CDR3 protein: CASSTIRGSYEQYF. DNA for the CDR3: TGTGCCAGCAGCACGATCCGGGGTTCCTACGAGCAGTACTTC.

The gene calls are TRBV30 and TRBJ2-6, with D unclear. Trimming took 1 base from V and 3 from J, leaving 4 bases between them. Germline loops: CDR1 GTSNPN, CDR2 SVGIG (reference sequence). The CDR3 consists of 13 residues. CDR3 nucleotide sequence: TGTGCCTGGAGTGAGGGTGGGGCCAACGTCCTGACTTTC. Protein sequence: CAWSEGGANVLTF.